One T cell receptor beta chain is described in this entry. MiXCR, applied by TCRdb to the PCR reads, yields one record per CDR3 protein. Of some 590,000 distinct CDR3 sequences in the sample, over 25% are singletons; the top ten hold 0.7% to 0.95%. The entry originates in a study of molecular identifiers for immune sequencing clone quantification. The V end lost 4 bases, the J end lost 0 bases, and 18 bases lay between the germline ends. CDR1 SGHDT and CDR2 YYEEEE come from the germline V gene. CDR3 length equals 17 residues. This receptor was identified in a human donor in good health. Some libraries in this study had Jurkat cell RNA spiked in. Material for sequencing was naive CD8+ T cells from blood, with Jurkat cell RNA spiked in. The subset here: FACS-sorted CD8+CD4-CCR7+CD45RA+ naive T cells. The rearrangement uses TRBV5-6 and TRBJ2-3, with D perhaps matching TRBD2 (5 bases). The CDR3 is CASSLSSSGTSTDTQYF. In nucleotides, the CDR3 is TGTGCCAGCAGCCTATCTTCCAGCGGAACTAGCACAGATACGCAGTATTTT.